This TCR beta chain was captured in a study of CD8+CD57+ T cells in acquired aplastic anemia. Study-wide context: Around 3.5 ug was the average amount of DNA from sorted CD4+ and CD8+ cells. Healthy donor CD4+ cell samples had a mean of around 10 million reads. Study-level results: Researchers reported that CD8+ Simpson's diversity was not significantly different in patients versus controls. The same twenty-nine CD8+ CDR3 sequences occurred in patients and in controls.

Genomic DNA templated the TCR beta VDJ and CDR3 profiling. A single record per CDR3 protein comes from TCRdb applying MiXCR to the reads. The sample contains some 200,000 distinct CDR3 sequences, approximately 35% of which appear only once. The CDR3 loop spans 13 amino acids. The germline CDR1 and CDR2 sequences are SGHNT and YYREEE (reference sequence). The V and J ends lost 4 bases and 4 bases respectively, with 12 bases between them. At least ten counts were recorded for this clonotype. Antigen specificity is unknown. The sample consisted of sorted CD4+, CD8+, or CD8+CD57+ T cells (not recorded which) from PBMCs. This chain links TRBV5-4 with TRBJ2-7; the D call may be TRBD1 or TRBD2 (5 bases each). The sequence was obtained from a human donor in good health, serving as a control. The DNA for the CDR3 is TGTGCCAGCAGCGAGGGGACCGAATACGAGCAGTACTTC. As protein: CASSEGTEYEQYF.